The 19 T cell receptor beta chains below come from one sample, sequenced in a study of CD8 T cells in ankylosing spondylitis. TCRdb analysed the 5' RACE reads with MiXCR anew, one entry per CDR3 protein. The table records 200,000 to 250,000 distinct CDR3 sequences, over 9.5% of them present only once. Sequenced input: blood, either unsorted or a sorted T cell fraction (not recorded which). All receptors come from a male donor with ankylosing spondylitis or in good health (not recorded which).

This clonotype was detected ten times or more. The chain is built from TRBV7-2 and TRBJ1-2; TRBD1 matches at 9 bases. Germline V lookup: CDR1 SGHTA, CDR2 FQGNSA. V dropped 1 base and J dropped 2; count of bases not matched to a gene: 2. This CDR3 has 15 amino acids. In nucleotides, the CDR3 is TGTGCCAGCAGCTTAGAGGGGACAGGGAACTATGGCTACACCTTC. Protein product: CASSLEGTGNYGYTF.

This clonotype occurred many times. This chain joins TRBV3-1 and TRBJ1-6; D might be TRBD1 (5 bases). The CDR3 loop spans 15 amino acids. CDR1 and CDR2 (germline): LGHDT, YNNKEL (reference sequence). With 5 bases removed from V and 5 bases from J, the gap between germline ends came to 13 bases. CDR3 in amino acids: CASSFRDRNNSPLHF. The CDR3 nucleotides read TGTGCCAGCAGCTTCCGGGACCGCAATAATTCACCCCTCCACTTT.

The chain couples TRBV27 to TRBJ1-2, with D unresolved. In germline, CDR1 is MNHEY, CDR2 SMNVEV (reference sequence). Trimming took 0 bases from V and 3 from J, leaving 8 bases between them. The CDR3 contains 14 residues. CDR3 sequence (DNA): TGTGCCAGCAGTTTATCTAAGGGAGACTATGGCTACACCTTC. Protein: CASSLSKGDYGYTF.

This clonotype was counted ten times or more. The chain has TRBV20-1 and TRBJ1-5; D perhaps matches TRBD1 (5 bases). The CDR3 is made up of 15 amino acids. V was trimmed by 6 bases and J by 7 bases, leaving 22 bases between them. CDR1 is DFQATT and CDR2 is SNEGSKA in the germline V gene (reference sequence). The CDR3 bases are TGCAGTGCGGGGGGTGGGGACCAGGGTGTCCAGCCCCAGCATTTT. Encoded protein: CSAGGGDQGVQPQHF.

This clonotype occurred many times. J is TRBJ2-7 and V is TRBV9, with a weak D call TRBD1 (5 bases). Trimming stripped 0 bases from V and 2 bases from J, with 12 bases between. The CDR3 contains 15 residues. Germline CDR1 reads SGDLS; CDR2 reads YYNGEE. The CDR3: CASSVGGADPYEQYF. As DNA, the CDR3 is TGTGCCAGCAGCGTAGGGGGCGCAGATCCCTACGAGCAGTACTTC.

This clonotype was recorded at least ten times. V usage is TRBV5-1 and J usage is TRBJ2-5, with D tentatively TRBD1 (6 bases). V lost 6 bases and J 0 bases, leaving 9 bases between the germline ends. Germline CDR1 is SGHRS and CDR2 is YFSETQ. This CDR3 region has 13 residues. Here the CDR3 reads CASNRDNQETQYF. Written as DNA, the CDR3 is TGCGCCAGCAACCGGGACAACCAAGAGACCCAGTACTTC.

This clonotype was observed at least ten times. The DNA of the CDR3 is TGCAGTGCCCCTCCGGGCACCCCTTATAATTCACCCCTCCACTTT. Protein sequence: CSAPPGTPYNSPLHF. V gene TRBV20-1 combines with J gene TRBJ1-6; D not resolved. The CDR3 totals 15 residues. Germline-derived CDR1 and CDR2 are DFQATT and SNEGSKA (reference sequence). Trimming removed 6 bases at V and 4 bases at J, with 16 bases between.

The table lists this clonotype with many counts. The V gene is TRBV29-1, the J gene TRBJ2-3; D not certain. CDR3 length equals 14 residues. V dropped 3 bases and J dropped 4 bases, with 14 bases sitting between them. Per the germline V gene, CDR1 is SQVTM and CDR2 is ANQGSEA. CDR3 coding DNA: TGCAGCGTTGATATCACTCTCGCCCCAGATACGCAGTATTTT. Protein sequence: CSVDITLAPDTQYF.

This clonotype was seen repeatedly, ten times or more. The V gene is TRBV7-9, the J gene TRBJ2-5; D unclear. V was shortened by 6 bases and J by 4 bases, with 6 bases between the two germline ends. There are 11 residues in the CDR3. Germline-derived CDR1 and CDR2 are SEHNR and FQNEAQ (reference sequence). The CDR3 region is CASRVGETQYF. CDR3 coding DNA: TGTGCCAGCAGGGTAGGAGAGACCCAGTACTTC.

The table lists this clonotype with a few counts. V is TRBV7-9 and J is TRBJ1-1, with a tentative D call TRBD1 (5 bases). CDR3 length equals 16 residues. Germline CDR1 and CDR2: SEHNR and FQNEAQ (reference sequence). The V gene lost 1 base and the J gene lost 4 bases, with 16 bases spanning the gap. The CDR3 region is CASSLEGAGHGTEAFF. CDR3 sequence (DNA): TGTGCCAGCAGCTTAGAGGGAGCCGGACATGGCACTGAAGCTTTCTTT.

This clonotype was detected many times. The CDR3 here is CASSPPIWSTDTQYF. The CDR3, as DNA: TGTGCCAGCTCACCACCTATTTGGAGCACAGATACGCAGTATTTT. The chain has TRBV18 and TRBJ2-3; unclear D gene. The CDR3 has 15 amino acids. Trimming removed 0 bases from V and 0 bases from J, with 7 bases in between. Per the germline V gene, CDR1 is KGHSH and CDR2 is LQKENI.

The chain couples TRBV20-1 to TRBJ1-3; D unclear. CDR1 is DFQATT, CDR2 SNEGSKA, per germline (reference sequence). This CDR3 is 14 amino acids long. Trimming removed 1 base from V and 3 bases from J, with 10 bases in between. This CDR3 is CSARGWGGGNTIYF. The CDR3 DNA reads TGCAGTGCTAGAGGGTGGGGAGGTGGAAACACCATATATTTT.

V and J are TRBV6-2 or TRBV6-3 and TRBJ2-1; 7 positions agree with TRBD1. Unmatched junction bases numbered 7, after V lost 5 bases and J lost 9 bases. Germline V gene lookup returns CDR1 MNHEY and CDR2 SVGEGT. This CDR3 is built from 13 residues. The CDR3 loop reads CASSLTGSSEQFF. The CDR3 DNA is TGTGCCAGCAGTCTGACAGGGTCTAGTGAGCAGTTCTTC.

The chain links TRBV11-1 to TRBJ1-5, with D unresolved. Trimming left V 6 bases short and J 0 bases short, with 30 bases between. Per germline, CDR1 SGHAT and CDR2 FQDESV (reference sequence). This CDR3 is built from 21 residues. As DNA, the CDR3 is TGTGCCAGCAGTCAAGGACCATCGAACCAAAAGACCCCCACTAGCAATCAGCCCCAGCATTTT. Translating it yields CASSQGPSNQKTPTSNQPQHF.

This clonotype has only a few counts. V usage is TRBV20-1 and J usage is TRBJ2-5; D uncertain. This CDR3 spans 12 amino acids. V lost 4 bases and J 4 bases, leaving 10 bases between the germline ends. The germline CDR1 and CDR2 sequences are DFQATT and SNEGSKA (reference sequence). Here the CDR3 DNA reads TGCAGTGCTAAAGAATGGGGAGAGACCCAGTACTTC. Protein product: CSAKEWGETQYF.

This clonotype was found many times. The chain is built from TRBV5-1 and TRBJ2-1; D is tentatively TRBD1 or TRBD2 (5 bases each). CDR1 is SGHRS and CDR2 is YFSETQ in the germline V gene. Trimming left V 0 bases short and J 8 bases short, with 12 bases between. The CDR3 runs 14 residues. DNA for the CDR3: TGCGCCAGCAGCTTGGAGGACTGGGGACATGAGCAGTTCTTC. Its translation is CASSLEDWGHEQFF.

As regards this clonotype: A read error may be the cause here, since a much bigger clone is one base away. This chain connects TRBV5-1 to TRBJ1-1; a possible D gene is TRBD1 (6 bases). From germline, CDR1 is SGHRS and CDR2 YFSETQ. CDR3 length equals 16 residues. V was pared by 10 bases and J by 1 base, with 23 bases between. In nucleotides, the CDR3 is TGCGCCTGCAAAGGCCCCTCCGGGGGGCCGAACACTGAAGCTTTCTTT. Translating gives CACKGPSGGPNTEAFF. The whole variable domain, remainder taken from reference TRBV5-1 and TRBJ1-1, is KAGVTQTPRYLIKTRGQQVTLSCSPISGHRSVSWYQQTPGQGLQFLFEYFSETQRNKGNFPGRFSGRQFSNSRSEMNVSTLELGDSALYLCACKGPSGGPNTEAFFGQGTRLTVV.

This clonotype has a count of ten or more. This chain uses TRBV7-6 with TRBJ1-1, with a weak D call TRBD1 (5 bases). Trimming left V 6 bases short and J 7 bases short, with 15 bases between. The CDR3 runs to 13 residues. CDR1 is SGHVS and CDR2 is FNYEAQ in the germline V gene. In nucleotides, the CDR3 is TGTGCCAGCAGAACTAGGACACACGGTGAAGCTTTCTTT. This encodes CASRTRTHGEAFF. Looking up the rest from reference TRBV7-6 and TRBJ1-1 gives the full variable domain: GAGVSQSPRYKVTKRGQDVALRCDPISGHVSLYWYRQALGQGPEFLTYFNYEAQQDKSGLPNDRFSAERPEGSISTLTIQRTEQRDSAMYRCASRTRTHGEAFFGQGTRLTVV.

The V and J genes are TRBV20-1 and TRBJ1-1; 9 bases align to TRBD1. The CDR3 covers 15 residues. Germline V lookup: CDR1 DFQATT, CDR2 SNEGSKA (reference sequence). The ends lost 5 bases at V and 3 bases at J; junction bases unmatched: 10. This CDR3 reads CSAVRDRTGDTEAFF. The DNA for the CDR3 is TGCAGTGCTGTCAGGGATAGGACAGGGGACACTGAAGCTTTCTTT.